What follows describes a single T cell receptor (beta chain). What it binds is not known. Its ends do not fully match the called genes, so a read error is possible. The CDR3 covers 15 residues. The germline V gene has CDR1 SSHAT and CDR2 FNYEAQ (reference sequence). PCR employed 60 Vbeta and 13 Jbeta primers. Clones were read by immunoSEQ multiplex PCR, and TCRdb kept only the in-frame ones, dropping some. Counted here are under 150,000 clones, approximately 75% occurring once; the ten biggest clones make up over 4.5%. This record comes from a study of cytomegalovirus exposure and HLA in healthy donors. Study-wide results and caveats: Data from an earlier analysis indicated that most TCR beta V segments were productive either about 87% or about 30% of the time. TRBV6-2, TRBV6-3 and other indistinguishable V segments were excluded. The study reported that TCR beta sequences accurately predicted HLA-A and HLA-B alleles in most subjects.

Unrecorded immune exposures were likely, despite nominal health at sampling. The receptor was isolated from a woman aged 40 to 50 in good health and CMV-seropositive. The sample consisted of PBMCs. The chain carries TRBV7-7 and TRBJ2-5; 9 nucleotides line up with TRBD1. In nucleotides, the CDR3 is TGTGCTAGCAGCTTGCAACAGGGGGCTAGGCAGACCCAGTACTTC. This codes for CASSLQQGARQTQYF. The full variable domain, its missing parts supplied by reference TRBV7-7 and TRBJ2-5, is GAGVSQSPRYKVTKRGQDVTLRCDPISSHATLYWYQQALGQGPEFLTYFNYEAQPDKSGLPSDRFSAERPEGSISTLTIQRTEQRDSAMYRCASSLQQGARQTQYFGPGTRLLVL.